This T cell receptor (beta chain) emerged from a study of blood T cells in healthy people across ages. As for the study in general: For every two T cells, template switching captured about one barcoded beta molecule.

Study-level results: Older individuals had lower TCR beta diversity per million T cells (the decline was roughly linear).

A second PCR, run for roughly 7 to 11 cycles, used a sample-barcoded 5' primer plus a J-beta primer mix. TCRdb re-derived calls from the 5' RACE reads in MiXCR, one entry per CDR3 protein. The table has 1.8 million or so distinct CDR3 sequences, roughly 43% seen once. Turning to this clonotype: Its target is unknown.

The authors isolated at least 7 million PBMCs per sample. Material for sequencing was blood. The clonotype originates from a human donor in good health.

In DNA form, the CDR3 reads TGTGCCAGCAGCGCGCAGGACAGCCTCTACACCTTC. It specifies CASSAQDSLYTF. The J gene is TRBJ1-2, the V gene TRBV9; D might be TRBD1 (6 bases). V lost 3 bases and J 10 bases, leaving 13 bases between the germline ends. CDR1 is SGDLS and CDR2 is YYNGEE in the germline V gene. The CDR3 runs to 12 residues. Together with reference TRBV9 and TRBJ1-2, the CDR3 gives the full variable domain: DSGVTQTPKHLITATGQRVTLRCSPRSGDLSVYWYQQSLDQGLQFLIQYYNGEERAKGNILERFSAQQFPDLHSELNLSSLELGDSALYFCASSAQDSLYTFGSGTRLTVV.